Each of the 2 T cell receptor beta chains below was sequenced from the same sample in a study of cytomegalovirus exposure and HLA in healthy donors. PCR amplification relied on 60 Vbeta primers (plus 13 Jbeta primers). Generated by immunoSEQ multiplex PCR, the TCRdb table keeps only in-frame clones and is missing some. The sample holds 200,000 to 250,000 clones; 65% to 80% are singletons and the top ten take around 15%. The sample comprised PBMCs. The source is a man aged 35 to 55 in good health and CMV-seronegative.

CDR3 nucleotides: TGTGCCAGCAGCGTAGTTGGGGGAGGCGGCACAGATACGCAGTATTTT. It codes for CASSVVGGGGTDTQYF. This rearrangement joins TRBV9 to TRBJ2-3; tentatively, D is TRBD2 (6 bases). The CDR3 is 16 residues long. Germline V lookup: CDR1 SGDLS, CDR2 YYNGEE. Deletions cut 0 bases from V and 1 base from J, with 12 bases between.

The chain combines TRBV6-6 with TRBJ1-1; perhaps TRBD1 as D (5 bases). The CDR3 is 13 amino acids. CDR1 and CDR2 from the germline V gene are MNHNY and SVGAGI (reference sequence). The V and J ends lost 0 bases and 6 bases respectively, with 8 bases between them. The CDR3 DNA follows: TGTGCCAGCAGTTACTCGGGACTCCCTGAAGCTTTCTTT. This encodes CASSYSGLPEAFF.